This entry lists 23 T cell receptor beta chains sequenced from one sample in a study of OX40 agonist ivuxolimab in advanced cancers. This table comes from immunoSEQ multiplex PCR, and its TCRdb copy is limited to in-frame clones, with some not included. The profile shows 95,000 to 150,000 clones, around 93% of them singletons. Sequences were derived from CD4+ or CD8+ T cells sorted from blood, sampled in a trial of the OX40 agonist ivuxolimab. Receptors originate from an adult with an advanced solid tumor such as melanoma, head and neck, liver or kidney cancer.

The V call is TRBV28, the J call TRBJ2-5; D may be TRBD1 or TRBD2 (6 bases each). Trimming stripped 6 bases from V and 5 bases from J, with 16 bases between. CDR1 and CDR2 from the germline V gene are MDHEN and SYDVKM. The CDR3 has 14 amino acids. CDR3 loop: CASSTPGGGETQYF. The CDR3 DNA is TGTGCCAGCAGCACTCCTGGAGGGGGGGAGACCCAGTACTTC.

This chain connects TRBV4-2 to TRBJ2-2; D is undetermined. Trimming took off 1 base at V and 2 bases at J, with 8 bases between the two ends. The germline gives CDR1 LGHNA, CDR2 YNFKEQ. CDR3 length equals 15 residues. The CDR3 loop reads CASSQADRNTGELFF. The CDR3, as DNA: TGTGCCAGCAGCCAAGCAGATCGAAACACCGGGGAGCTGTTTTTT.

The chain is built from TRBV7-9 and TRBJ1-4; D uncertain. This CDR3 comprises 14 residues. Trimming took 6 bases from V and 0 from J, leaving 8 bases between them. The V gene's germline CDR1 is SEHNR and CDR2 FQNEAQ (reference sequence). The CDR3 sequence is CASSPRATNEKLFF. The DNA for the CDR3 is TGTGCCAGCAGTCCAAGAGCAACTAATGAAAAACTGTTTTTT.

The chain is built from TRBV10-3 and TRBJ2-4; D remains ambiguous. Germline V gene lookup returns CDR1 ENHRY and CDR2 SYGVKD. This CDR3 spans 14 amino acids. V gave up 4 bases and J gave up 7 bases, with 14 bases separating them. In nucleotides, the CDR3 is TGTGCCATCAGTGTAACAGATCGAAATAACATTCAGTACTTC. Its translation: CAISVTDRNNIQYF.

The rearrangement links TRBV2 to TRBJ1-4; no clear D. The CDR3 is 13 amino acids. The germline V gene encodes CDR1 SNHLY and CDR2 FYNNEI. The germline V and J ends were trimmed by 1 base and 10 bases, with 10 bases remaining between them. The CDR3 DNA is TGTGCCAGCAGTGAAGAGACGTTTGGAAAACTGTTTTTT. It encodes CASSEETFGKLFF.

This chain's CDR3 is CASSRELNNEQFF. The DNA of the CDR3 is TGTGCCAGCAGCCGGGAGCTAAACAATGAGCAGTTCTTC. The rearrangement uses TRBV4-2 and TRBJ2-1; the D gene is possibly TRBD2 (5 bases). Germline V CDR1 and CDR2: LGHNA, YNFKEQ. The CDR3 is 13 residues long. With 4 bases removed from V and 5 bases from J, the gap between germline ends came to 9 bases.

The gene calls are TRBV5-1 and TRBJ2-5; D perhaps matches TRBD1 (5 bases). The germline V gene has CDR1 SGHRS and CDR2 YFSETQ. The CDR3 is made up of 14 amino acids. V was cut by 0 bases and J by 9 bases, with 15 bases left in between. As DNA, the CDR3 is TGCGCCAGCAGCTTGGACACCAATACCAGGGCCCAGTACTTC. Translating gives CASSLDTNTRAQYF. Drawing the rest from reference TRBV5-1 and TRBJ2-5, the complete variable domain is KAGVTQTPRYLIKTRGQQVTLSCSPISGHRSVSWYQQTPGQGLQFLFEYFSETQRNKGNFPGRFSGRQFSNSRSEMNVSTLELGDSALYLCASSLDTNTRAQYFGPGTRLLVL.

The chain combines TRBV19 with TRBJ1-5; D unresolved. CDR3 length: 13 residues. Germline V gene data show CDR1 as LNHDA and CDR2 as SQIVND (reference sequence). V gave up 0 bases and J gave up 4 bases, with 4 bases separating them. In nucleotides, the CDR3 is TGTGCCAGTAGTATAGAAAAAAATCAGCCCCAGCATTTT. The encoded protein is CASSIEKNQPQHF. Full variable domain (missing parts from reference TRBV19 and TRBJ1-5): DGGITQSPKYLFRKEGQNVTLSCEQNLNHDAMYWYRQDPGQGLRLIYYSQIVNDFQKGDIAEGYSVSREKKESFPLTVTSAQKNPTAFYLCASSIEKNQPQHFGDGTRLSIL.

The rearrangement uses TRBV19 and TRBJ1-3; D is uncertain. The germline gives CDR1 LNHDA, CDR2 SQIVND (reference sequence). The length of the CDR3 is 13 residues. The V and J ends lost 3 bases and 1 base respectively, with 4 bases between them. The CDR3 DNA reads TGTGCCAGTAGTATGGGTTCTGGAAACACCATATATTTT. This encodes CASSMGSGNTIYF.

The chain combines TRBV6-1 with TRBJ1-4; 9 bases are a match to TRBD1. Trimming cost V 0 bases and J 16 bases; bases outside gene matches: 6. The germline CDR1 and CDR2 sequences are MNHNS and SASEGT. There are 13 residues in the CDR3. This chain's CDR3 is CASSEARTTGGFF. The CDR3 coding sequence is TGTGCCAGCAGTGAAGCGAGGACGACAGGGGGGTTTTTT.

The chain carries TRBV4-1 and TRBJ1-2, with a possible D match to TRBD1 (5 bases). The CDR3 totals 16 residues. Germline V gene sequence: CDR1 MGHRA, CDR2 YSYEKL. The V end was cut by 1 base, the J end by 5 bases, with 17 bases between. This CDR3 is CASSQGSGRVGYGYTF. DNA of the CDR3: TGCGCCAGCAGCCAAGGGTCAGGGCGCGTGGGGTATGGCTACACCTTC.

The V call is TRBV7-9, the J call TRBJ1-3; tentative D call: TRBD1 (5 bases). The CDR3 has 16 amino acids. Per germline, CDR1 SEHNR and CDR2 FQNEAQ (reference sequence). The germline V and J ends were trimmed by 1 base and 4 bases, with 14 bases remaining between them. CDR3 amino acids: CASSLVAGPKGNTIYF. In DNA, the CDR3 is TGTGCCAGCAGCTTAGTAGCGGGGCCGAAGGGAAACACCATATATTTT.

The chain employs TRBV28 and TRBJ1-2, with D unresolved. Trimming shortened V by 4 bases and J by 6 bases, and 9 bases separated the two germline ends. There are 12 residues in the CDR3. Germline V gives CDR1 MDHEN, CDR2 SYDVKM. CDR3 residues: CASSSTLDGYTF. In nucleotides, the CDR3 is TGTGCCAGCAGTTCCACCCTGGATGGCTACACCTTC.

The CDR3 sequence: CASGWGTGNTEAFF. The CDR3 DNA reads TGTGCCAGCGGGTGGGGGACGGGGAACACTGAAGCTTTCTTT. This chain connects TRBV27 to TRBJ1-1, with a possible D match to TRBD1 (5 bases). The CDR3 totals 14 residues. Trimming cost V 8 bases and J 1 base, with 14 bases left between them. Germline lookup yields CDR1 MNHEY and CDR2 SMNVEV (reference sequence).

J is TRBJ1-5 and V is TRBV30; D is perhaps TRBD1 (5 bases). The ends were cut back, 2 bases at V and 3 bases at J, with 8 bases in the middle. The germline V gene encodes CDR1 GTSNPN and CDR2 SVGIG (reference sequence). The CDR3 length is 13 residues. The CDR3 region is CAWSSGPNQPQHF. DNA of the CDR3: TGTGCCTGGAGTTCGGGACCCAATCAGCCCCAGCATTTT. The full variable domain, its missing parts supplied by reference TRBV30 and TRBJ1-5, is SQTIHQWPATLVQPVGSPLSLECTVEGTSNPNLYWYRQAAGRGLQLLFYSVGIGQISSEVPQNLSASRPQDRQFILSSKKLLLSDSGFYLCAWSSGPNQPQHFGDGTRLSIL.

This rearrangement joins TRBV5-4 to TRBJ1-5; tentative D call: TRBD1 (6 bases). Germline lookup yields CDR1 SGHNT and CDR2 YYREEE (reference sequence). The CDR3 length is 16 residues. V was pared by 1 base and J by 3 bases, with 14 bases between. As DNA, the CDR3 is TGTGCCAGCAGCTTGACCTCCGGGACAACCAATCAGCCCCAGCATTTT. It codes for CASSLTSGTTNQPQHF.

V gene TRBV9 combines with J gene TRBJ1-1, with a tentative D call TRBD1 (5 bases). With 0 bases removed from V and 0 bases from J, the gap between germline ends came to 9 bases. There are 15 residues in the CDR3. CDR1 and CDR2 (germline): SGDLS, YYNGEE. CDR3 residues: CASSVVPGMNTEAFF. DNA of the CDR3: TGTGCCAGCAGCGTAGTTCCAGGGATGAACACTGAAGCTTTCTTT.

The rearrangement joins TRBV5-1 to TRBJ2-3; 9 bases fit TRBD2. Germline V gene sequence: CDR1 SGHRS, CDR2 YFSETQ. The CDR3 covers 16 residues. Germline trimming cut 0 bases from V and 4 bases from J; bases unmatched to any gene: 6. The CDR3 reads CASSLVLAGEADTQYF. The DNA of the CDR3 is TGCGCCAGCAGCTTGGTATTAGCGGGAGAGGCAGATACGCAGTATTTT.

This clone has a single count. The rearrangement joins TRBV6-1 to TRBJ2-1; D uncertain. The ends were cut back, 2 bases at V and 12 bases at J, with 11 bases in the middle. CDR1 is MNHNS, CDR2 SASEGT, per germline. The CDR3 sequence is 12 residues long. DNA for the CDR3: TGTGCCAGCAGTGAACCCCGGAAGGGGCAGTTCTTC. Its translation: CASSEPRKGQFF.

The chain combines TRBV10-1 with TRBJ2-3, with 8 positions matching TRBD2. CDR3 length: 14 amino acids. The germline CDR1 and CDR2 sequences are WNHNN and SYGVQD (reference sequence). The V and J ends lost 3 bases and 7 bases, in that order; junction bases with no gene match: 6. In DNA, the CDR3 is TGCGCCAGCAGTGATTCCGGGACTAGAAATACGCAGTATTTT. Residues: CASSDSGTRNTQYF.

The CDR3 loop is CASSSGLSGNTIYF. The DNA for the CDR3 is TGTGCCAGCAGCTCCGGACTCTCTGGAAACACCATATATTTT. This chain uses TRBV11-2 with TRBJ1-3; D remains unclear. CDR3 length: 14 residues. The germline V and J ends were trimmed by 4 bases and 0 bases, with 7 bases remaining between them. Germline values: CDR1 SGHAT, CDR2 FQNNGV.

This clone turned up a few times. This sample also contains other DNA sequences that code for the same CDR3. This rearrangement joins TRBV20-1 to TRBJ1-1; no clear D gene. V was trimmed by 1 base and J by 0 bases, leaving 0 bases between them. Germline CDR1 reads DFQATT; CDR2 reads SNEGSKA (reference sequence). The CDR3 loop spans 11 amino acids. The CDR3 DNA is TGCAGTGCTAGAGTGAACACTGAAGCTTTCTTT. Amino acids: CSARVNTEAFF.

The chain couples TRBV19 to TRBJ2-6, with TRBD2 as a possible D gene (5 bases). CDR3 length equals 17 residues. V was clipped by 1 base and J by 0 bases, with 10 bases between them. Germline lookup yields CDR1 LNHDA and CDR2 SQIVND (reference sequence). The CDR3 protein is CASSIGRQTSGANVLTF. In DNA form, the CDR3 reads TGTGCCAGTAGTATAGGGAGGCAGACCTCTGGGGCCAACGTCCTGACTTTC.